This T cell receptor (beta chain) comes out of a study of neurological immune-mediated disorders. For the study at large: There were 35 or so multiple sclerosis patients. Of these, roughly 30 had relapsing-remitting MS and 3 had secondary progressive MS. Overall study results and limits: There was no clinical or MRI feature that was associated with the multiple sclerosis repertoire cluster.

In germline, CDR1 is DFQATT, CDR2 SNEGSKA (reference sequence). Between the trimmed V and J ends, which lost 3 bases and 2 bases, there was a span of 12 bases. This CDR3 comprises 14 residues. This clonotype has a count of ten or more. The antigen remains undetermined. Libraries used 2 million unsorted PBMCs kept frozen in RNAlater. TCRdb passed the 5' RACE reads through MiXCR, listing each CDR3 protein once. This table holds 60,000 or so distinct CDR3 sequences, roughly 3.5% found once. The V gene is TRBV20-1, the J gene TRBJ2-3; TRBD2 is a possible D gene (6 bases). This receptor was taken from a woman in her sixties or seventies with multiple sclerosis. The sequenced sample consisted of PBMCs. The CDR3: CSASGGFSTDTQYF. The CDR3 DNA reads TGCAGTGCTAGTGGGGGGTTCTCCACAGATACGCAGTATTTT.